This T cell receptor (beta chain) was sequenced for a study of cytomegalovirus exposure and HLA in healthy donors. Findings of the study overall: Differences between HLA loci emerged in a later analysis of TCR association rates, with DRB1 most and HLA-C fewest. In a later analysis, most CMV-associated TCR beta chains appeared HLA-restricted.

PCR primers comprised 60 Vbeta and 13 Jbeta primers. Using immunoSEQ multiplex PCR, the repertoire was profiled, and TCRdb retains in-frame clones only, with some absent. The sample table includes approximately 120,000 clones. Concerning this clone: Its antigen remains unknown.

V was shortened by 3 bases and J by 0 bases, with 13 bases between the two germline ends. CDR1 SGHTS and CDR2 YDEGEE come from the germline V gene. The CDR3 runs 16 residues. This chain connects TRBV5-8 to TRBJ1-5; D might be TRBD1 (5 bases). The sequence was collected from a man under 40 in good health and CMV-seronegative. Sequencing input: PBMCs. The DNA of the CDR3 is TGTGCCAGCAGCTCCTCCTTAACAGGTAGCAATCAGCCCCAGCATTTT. Protein: CASSSSLTGSNQPQHF.